The rows below give T cell receptor beta chains drawn from one sample of a study of low-dose radiotherapy and immunotherapy resistance in tumors. TCRdb called the reads again in MiXCR, with one record for every CDR3 protein. The sample yields about 39,000 distinct CDR3 sequences, around 21% seen once. Sequences were derived from PBMCs, sampled after low-dose radiotherapy plus immunotherapy. Receptors were obtained from a female donor with ovarian cancer. CDR3s include the opening cysteine and the closing phenylalanine or tryptophan. The D gene is left open where the match is weak. The listing skips clone size in some rows; elsewhere it reads once, few, many or a size class.

V	D	size	J	DNA	CDR3
TRBV5-1	TRBD1	medium-sized	TRBJ2-1	TGCGCCAGCAGCACCGGGACAGCGGTCAATGAGCAGTTCTTC	CASSTGTAVNEQFF
TRBV2	TRBD1	.	TRBJ2-7	TGTGCCAGCCGATGGACAGGGTACGAGCAGTACTTC	CASRWTGYEQYF
TRBV12-3/TRBV12-4	TRBD2	many	TRBJ2-1	TGTGCCAGCACCCTCACAAGCGGGGGGTTCAATGAGCAGTTCTTC	CASTLTSGGFNEQFF
TRBV2	.	few	TRBJ2-7	TGTGCCAGCAGACGAGGAGGGACAGTCACCTACGAGCAGTACTTC	CASRRGGTVTYEQYF
TRBV23-1	.	.	TRBJ2-7	TGCGCCAGCGATAAGACGTCGTCCTACGAGCAGTACTTC	CASDKTSSYEQYF
TRBV28	.	.	TRBJ2-7	TGTGCCAGCAGTCAAGACAGTGATTACGAGCAGTACTTC	CASSQDSDYEQYF
TRBV19	TRBD2	.	TRBJ2-7	TGTGCCAGTACCTTCGGACTAGCGGGACGTGACGAGCAGTACTTC	CASTFGLAGRDEQYF
TRBV7-6	.	many	TRBJ2-2	TGTGCCAGCAGCCCTTGGTTAGTCGGGGAGCTGTTTTTT	CASSPWLVGELFF
TRBV27	.	.	TRBJ1-5	TGTGCCAGCAGTTTCGCCAGCTATATAAGCGCCTTTAATCAGCCCCAGCATTTT	CASSFASYISAFNQPQHF
TRBV10-3	TRBD1	few	TRBJ2-6	TGTGCCATCAGCGCCCGGGACAGGGGGCCTGGGGCCAACGTCCTGACTTTC	CAISARDRGPGANVLTF
TRBV5-4	TRBD1	many	TRBJ1-2	TGTGCCAGCAGCTTGTACAGGGGACAAGGCTACACCTTC	CASSLYRGQGYTF
TRBV7-9	TRBD2	many	TRBJ2-3	TGTGCCAGCAGCATAACGTTGACTAGCGGGAGGAGTGATACGCAGTATTTT	CASSITLTSGRSDTQYF
TRBV11-1	TRBD2	.	TRBJ2-5	TGTGCCAGCAGCTTAGCGGCGGGAGAAGAGACCCAGTACTTC	CASSLAAGEETQYF
TRBV10-3	.	many	TRBJ1-3	TGTGCCATCACGGCAGGATCGAGAAACACCATATATTTT	CAITAGSRNTIYF
TRBV5-1	.	medium-sized	TRBJ2-7	TGCGCCAGCAGCCCGGAGGGCGGGCCCTACGAGCAGTACTTC	CASSPEGGPYEQYF
TRBV12-3/TRBV12-4	.	many	TRBJ1-2	TGTGCCAGCAGTTTGTGGGGCCGGGCACTGGCAGGCTACACCTTC	CASSLWGRALAGYTF
TRBV27	.	many	TRBJ2-6	TGTGCCAGCAGTACTCAGGGGTCTAGGGCCAACGTCCTGACTTTC	CASSTQGSRANVLTF